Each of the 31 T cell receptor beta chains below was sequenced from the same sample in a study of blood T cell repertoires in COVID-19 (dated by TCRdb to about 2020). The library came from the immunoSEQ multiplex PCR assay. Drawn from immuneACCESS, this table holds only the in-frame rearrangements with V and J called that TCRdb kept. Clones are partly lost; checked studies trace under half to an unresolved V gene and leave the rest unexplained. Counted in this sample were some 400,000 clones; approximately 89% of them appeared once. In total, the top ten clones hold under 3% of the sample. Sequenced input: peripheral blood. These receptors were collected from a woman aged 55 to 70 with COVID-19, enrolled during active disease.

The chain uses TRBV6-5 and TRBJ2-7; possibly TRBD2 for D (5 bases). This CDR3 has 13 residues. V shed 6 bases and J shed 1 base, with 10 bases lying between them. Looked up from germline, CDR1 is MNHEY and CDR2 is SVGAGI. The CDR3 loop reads CASSLSESYEQYF. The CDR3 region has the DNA TGTGCCAGCAGCCTTAGCGAATCCTACGAGCAGTACTTC.

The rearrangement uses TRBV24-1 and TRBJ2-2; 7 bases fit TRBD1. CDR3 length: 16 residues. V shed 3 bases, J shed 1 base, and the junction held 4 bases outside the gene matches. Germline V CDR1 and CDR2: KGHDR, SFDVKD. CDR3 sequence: CATSDLTGKNTGELFF. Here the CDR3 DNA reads TGTGCCACCAGTGATCTGACAGGGAAGAACACCGGGGAGCTGTTTTTT.

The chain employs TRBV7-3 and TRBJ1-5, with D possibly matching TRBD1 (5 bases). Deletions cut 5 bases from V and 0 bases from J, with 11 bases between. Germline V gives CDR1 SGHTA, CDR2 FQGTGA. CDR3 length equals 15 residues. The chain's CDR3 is CASSPRDGSNQPQHF. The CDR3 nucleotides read TGTGCCAGCAGCCCGCGGGACGGTAGCAATCAGCCCCAGCATTTT.

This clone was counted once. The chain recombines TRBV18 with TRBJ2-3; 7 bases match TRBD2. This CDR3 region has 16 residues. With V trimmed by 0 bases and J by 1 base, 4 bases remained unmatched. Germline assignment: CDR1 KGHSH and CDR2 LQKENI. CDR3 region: CASSPPLRGGTDTQYF. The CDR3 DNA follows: TGTGCCAGCTCACCACCTCTCCGGGGGGGCACAGATACGCAGTATTTT.

CDR3 residues: CASSDWRQNYEQYF. The DNA for the CDR3 is TGTGCCAGCAGTGACTGGAGGCAGAACTACGAGCAGTACTTC. The chain carries TRBV25-1 and TRBJ2-7; maybe TRBD2 (5 bases). In germline, CDR1 is MGHDK, CDR2 SYGVNS. The CDR3 contains 14 residues. With 3 bases removed from V and 3 bases from J, the gap between germline ends came to 12 bases.

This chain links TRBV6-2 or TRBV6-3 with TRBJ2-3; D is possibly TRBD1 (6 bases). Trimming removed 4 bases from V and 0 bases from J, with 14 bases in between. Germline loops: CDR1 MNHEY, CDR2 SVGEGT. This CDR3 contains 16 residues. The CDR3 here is CASSSVGTPSTDTQYF. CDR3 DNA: TGTGCCAGCAGTTCCGTAGGGACACCTAGCACAGATACGCAGTATTTT.

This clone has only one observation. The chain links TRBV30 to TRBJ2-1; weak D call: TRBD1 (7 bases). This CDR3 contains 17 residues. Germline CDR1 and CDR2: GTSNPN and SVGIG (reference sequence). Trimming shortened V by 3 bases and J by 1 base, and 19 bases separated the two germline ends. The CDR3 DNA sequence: TGTGCCTGGAGCCAAGGAGGGGGCTTGAGGTCCTACAATGAGCAGTTCTTC. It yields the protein CAWSQGGGLRSYNEQFF. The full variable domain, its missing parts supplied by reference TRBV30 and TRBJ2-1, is SQTIHQWPATLVQPVGSPLSLECTVEGTSNPNLYWYRQAAGRGLQLLFYSVGIGQISSEVPQNLSASRPQDRQFILSSKKLLLSDSGFYLCAWSQGGGLRSYNEQFFGPGTRLTVL.

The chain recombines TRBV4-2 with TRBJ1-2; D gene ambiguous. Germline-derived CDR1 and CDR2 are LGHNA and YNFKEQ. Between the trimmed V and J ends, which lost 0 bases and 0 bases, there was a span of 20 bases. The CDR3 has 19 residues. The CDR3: CASSQDRRAGGSANYGYTF. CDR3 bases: TGTGCCAGCAGCCAAGATAGGCGGGCCGGAGGGTCCGCTAACTATGGCTACACCTTC.

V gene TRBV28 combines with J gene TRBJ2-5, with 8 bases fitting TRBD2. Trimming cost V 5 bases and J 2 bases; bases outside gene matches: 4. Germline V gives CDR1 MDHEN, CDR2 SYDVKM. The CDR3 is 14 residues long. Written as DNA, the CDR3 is TGTGCCAGCAGTCCCGGGGGGGCTCAAGAGACCCAGTACTTC. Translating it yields CASSPGGAQETQYF.

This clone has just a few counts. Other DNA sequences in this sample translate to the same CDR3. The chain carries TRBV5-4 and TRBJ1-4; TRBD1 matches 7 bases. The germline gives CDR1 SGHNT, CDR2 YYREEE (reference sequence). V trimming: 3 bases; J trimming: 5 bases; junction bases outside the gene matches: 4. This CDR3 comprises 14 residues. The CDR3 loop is CASSSGGSNEKLFF. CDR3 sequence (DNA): TGTGCCAGCAGCTCAGGGGGATCAAATGAAAAACTGTTTTTT. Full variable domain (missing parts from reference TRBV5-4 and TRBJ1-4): ETGVTQSPTHLIKTRGQQVTLRCSSQSGHNTVSWYQQALGQGPQFIFQYYREEENGRGNFPPRFSGLQFPNYSSELNVNALELDDSALYLCASSSGGSNEKLFFGSGTQLSVL.

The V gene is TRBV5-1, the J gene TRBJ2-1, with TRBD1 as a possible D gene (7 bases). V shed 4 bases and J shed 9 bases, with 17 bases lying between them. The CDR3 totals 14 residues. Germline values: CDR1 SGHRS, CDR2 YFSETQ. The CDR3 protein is CASSNLGQRAEQFF. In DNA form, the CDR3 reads TGCGCCAGCAGCAACTTGGGACAGCGGGCTGAGCAGTTCTTC.

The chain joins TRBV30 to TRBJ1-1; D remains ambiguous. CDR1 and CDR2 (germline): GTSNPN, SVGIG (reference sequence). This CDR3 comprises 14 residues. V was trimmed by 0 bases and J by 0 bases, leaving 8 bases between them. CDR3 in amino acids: CAWSVAGLNTEAFF. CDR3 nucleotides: TGTGCCTGGAGTGTGGCAGGATTGAACACTGAAGCTTTCTTT.

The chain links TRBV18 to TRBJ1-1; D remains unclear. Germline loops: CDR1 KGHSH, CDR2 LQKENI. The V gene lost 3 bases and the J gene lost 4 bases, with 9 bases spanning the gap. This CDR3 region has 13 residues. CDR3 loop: CASSPKAGTEAFF. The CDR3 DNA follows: TGTGCCAGCTCACCGAAGGCAGGCACTGAAGCTTTCTTT.

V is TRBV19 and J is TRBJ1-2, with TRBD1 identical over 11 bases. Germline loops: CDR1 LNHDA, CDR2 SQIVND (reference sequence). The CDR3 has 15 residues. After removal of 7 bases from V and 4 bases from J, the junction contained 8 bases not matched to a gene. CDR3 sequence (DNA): TGTGCCAGTAATTTCCCCGGGACAGGGGGCTATGGCTACACCTTC. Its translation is CASNFPGTGGYGYTF. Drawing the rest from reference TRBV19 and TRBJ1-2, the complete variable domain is DGGITQSPKYLFRKEGQNVTLSCEQNLNHDAMYWYRQDPGQGLRLIYYSQIVNDFQKGDIAEGYSVSREKKESFPLTVTSAQKNPTAFYLCASNFPGTGGYGYTFGSGTRLTVV.

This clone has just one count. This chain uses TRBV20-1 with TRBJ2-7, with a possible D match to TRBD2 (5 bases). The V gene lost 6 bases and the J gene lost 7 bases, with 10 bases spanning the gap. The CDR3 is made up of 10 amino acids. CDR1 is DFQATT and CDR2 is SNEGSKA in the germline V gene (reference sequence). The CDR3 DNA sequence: TGCAGTGCGGAGTGGAGGGAGCAGTACTTC. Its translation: CSAEWREQYF.

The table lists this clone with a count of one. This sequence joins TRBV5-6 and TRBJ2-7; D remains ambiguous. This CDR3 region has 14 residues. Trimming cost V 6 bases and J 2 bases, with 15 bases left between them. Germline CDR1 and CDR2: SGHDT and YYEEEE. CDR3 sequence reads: CASTQGRRPYEQYF. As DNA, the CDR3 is TGTGCCAGCACCCAAGGTCGGAGACCCTACGAGCAGTACTTC.

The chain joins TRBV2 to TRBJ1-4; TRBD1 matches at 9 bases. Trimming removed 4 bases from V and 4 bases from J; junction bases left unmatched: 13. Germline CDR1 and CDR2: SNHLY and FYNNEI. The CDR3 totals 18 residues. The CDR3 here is CASSAGTGSIGGNEKLFF. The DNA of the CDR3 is TGTGCCAGCAGTGCCGGGACAGGGAGTATCGGGGGTAATGAAAAACTGTTTTTT.

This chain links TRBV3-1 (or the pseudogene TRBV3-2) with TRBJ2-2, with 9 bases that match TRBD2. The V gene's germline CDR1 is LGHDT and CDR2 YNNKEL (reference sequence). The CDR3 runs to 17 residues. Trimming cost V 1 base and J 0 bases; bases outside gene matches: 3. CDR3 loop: CASSQVLAGSNTGELFF. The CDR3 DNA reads TGTGCCAGCAGCCAAGTCCTAGCGGGGTCGAACACCGGGGAGCTGTTTTTT.

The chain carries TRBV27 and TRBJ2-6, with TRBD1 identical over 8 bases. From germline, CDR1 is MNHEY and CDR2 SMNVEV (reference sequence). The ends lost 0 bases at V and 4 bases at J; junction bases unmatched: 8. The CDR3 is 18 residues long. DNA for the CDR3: TGTGCCAGCAGTTTATCTGGGACAGGCCTGGGAGGGGCCAACGTCCTGACTTTC. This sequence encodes CASSLSGTGLGGANVLTF.

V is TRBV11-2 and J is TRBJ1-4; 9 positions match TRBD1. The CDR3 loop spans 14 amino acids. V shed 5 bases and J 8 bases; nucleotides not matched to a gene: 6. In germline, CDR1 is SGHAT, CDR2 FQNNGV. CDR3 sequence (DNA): TGTGCCAGCAGCCCCGGACAGGGGCGGGAAAAACTGTTTTTT. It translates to CASSPGQGREKLFF.

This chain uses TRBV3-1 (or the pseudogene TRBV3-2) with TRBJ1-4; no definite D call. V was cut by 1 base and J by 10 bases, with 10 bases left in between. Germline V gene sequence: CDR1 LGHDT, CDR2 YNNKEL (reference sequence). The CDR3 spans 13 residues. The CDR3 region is CASSQGYGLKLFF. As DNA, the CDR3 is TGTGCCAGCAGCCAAGGGTACGGTCTAAAACTGTTTTTT.

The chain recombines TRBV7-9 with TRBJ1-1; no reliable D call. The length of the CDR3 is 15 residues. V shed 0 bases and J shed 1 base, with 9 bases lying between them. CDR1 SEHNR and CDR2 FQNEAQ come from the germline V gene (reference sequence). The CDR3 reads CASSLALAENTEAFF. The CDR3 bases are TGTGCCAGCAGCTTAGCGCTGGCGGAGAACACTGAAGCTTTCTTT.

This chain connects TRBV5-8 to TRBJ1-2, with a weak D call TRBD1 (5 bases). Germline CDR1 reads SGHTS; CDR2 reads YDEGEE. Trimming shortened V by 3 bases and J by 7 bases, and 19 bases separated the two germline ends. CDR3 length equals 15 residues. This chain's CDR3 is CASSSSGVGAGGYTF. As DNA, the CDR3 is TGTGCCAGCAGCTCCTCGGGGGTAGGGGCTGGTGGCTACACCTTC.

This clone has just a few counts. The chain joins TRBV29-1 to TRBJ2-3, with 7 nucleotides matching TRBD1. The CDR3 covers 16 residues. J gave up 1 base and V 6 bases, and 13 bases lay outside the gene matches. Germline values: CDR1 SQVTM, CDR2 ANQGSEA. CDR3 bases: TGCAGCGTCGGGGTAGGCAGGGGGTTGCGCACAGATACGCAGTATTTT. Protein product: CSVGVGRGLRTDTQYF.

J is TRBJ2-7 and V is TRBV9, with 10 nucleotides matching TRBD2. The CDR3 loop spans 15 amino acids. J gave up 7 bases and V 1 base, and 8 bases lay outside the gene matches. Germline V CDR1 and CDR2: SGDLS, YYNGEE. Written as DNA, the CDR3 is TGTGCCAGCAGCGTACAAGCGGGGGGGCCCTGGGAGCAGTACTTC. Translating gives CASSVQAGGPWEQYF. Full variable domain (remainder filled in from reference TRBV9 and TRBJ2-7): DSGVTQTPKHLITATGQRVTLRCSPRSGDLSVYWYQQSLDQGLQFLIQYYNGEERAKGNILERFSAQQFPDLHSELNLSSLELGDSALYFCASSVQAGGPWEQYFGPGTRLTVT.

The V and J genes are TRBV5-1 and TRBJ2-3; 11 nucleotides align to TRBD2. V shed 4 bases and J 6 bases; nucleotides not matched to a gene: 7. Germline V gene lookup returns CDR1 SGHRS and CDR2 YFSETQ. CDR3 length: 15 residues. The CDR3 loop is CASSVTSGGGDTQYF. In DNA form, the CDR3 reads TGCGCCAGCAGCGTTACTAGCGGGGGTGGTGATACGCAGTATTTT.

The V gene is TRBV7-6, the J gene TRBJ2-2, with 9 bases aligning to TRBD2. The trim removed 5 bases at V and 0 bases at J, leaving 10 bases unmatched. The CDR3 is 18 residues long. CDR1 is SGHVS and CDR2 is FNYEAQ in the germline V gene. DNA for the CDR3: TGTGCCAGCAGCCCCTTAGCGGGGGACCCAACGAACACCGGGGAGCTGTTTTTT. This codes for CASSPLAGDPTNTGELFF.

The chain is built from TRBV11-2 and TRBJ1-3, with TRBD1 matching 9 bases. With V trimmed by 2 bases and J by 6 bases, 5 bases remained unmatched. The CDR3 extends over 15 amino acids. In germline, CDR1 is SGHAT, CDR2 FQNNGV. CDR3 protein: CASSLREQGANTIYF. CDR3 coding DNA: TGTGCCAGCAGCTTAAGAGAACAGGGGGCAAACACCATATATTTT.

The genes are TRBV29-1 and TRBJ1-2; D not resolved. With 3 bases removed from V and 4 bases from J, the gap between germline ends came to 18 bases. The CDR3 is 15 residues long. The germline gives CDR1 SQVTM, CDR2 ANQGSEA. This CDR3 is CSVDDLVRPGYGYTF. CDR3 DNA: TGCAGCGTTGATGATCTCGTACGCCCGGGCTATGGCTACACCTTC. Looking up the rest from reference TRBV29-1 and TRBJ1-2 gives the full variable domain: SAVISQKPSRDICQRGTSLTIQCQVDSQVTMMFWYRQQPGQSLTLIATANQGSEATYESGFVIDKFPISRPNLTFSTLTVSNMSPEDSSIYLCSVDDLVRPGYGYTFGSGTRLTVV.

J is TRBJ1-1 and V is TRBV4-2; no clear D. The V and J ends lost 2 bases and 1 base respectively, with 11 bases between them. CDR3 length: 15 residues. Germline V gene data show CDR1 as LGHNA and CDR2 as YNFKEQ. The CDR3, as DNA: TGTGCCAGCAGCCAACCCCGGGCGGGGAACACTGAAGCTTTCTTT. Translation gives CASSQPRAGNTEAFF.

CDR3 sequence (DNA): TGTGCCAGTAGCAGCGTGAGCTCCTACAATGAGCAGTTCTTC. Its protein product is CASSSVSSYNEQFF. The chain links TRBV19 to TRBJ2-1; D remains ambiguous. Deletions cut 6 bases from V and 0 bases from J, with 9 bases between. The CDR3 length is 14 residues. Germline assignment: CDR1 LNHDA and CDR2 SQIVND (reference sequence).